This T cell receptor (beta chain) comes out of a study of response to subunit inactivated influenza vaccine. TCRdb ran MiXCR on the RT-PCR reads and lists one entry per CDR3 protein. Of under 550,000 distinct CDR3 sequences in the sample, about 7.6% are singletons; the top ten hold over 10%. This CDR3 contains 14 residues. V shed 3 bases and J shed 0 bases, with 7 bases lying between them. The TCR comes from a man aged 45-69 years who received an inactivated influenza vaccine. This specimen consisted of PBMCs from blood, obtained around 25 months after vaccination. The chain has TRBV12-3 or TRBV12-4 and TRBJ2-3; D gene uncertain. The CDR3 here is CASSFSHSTDTQYF. In DNA, the CDR3 is TGTGCCAGCAGTTTTTCCCACAGCACAGATACGCAGTATTTT.